The 21 T cell receptor beta chains given below trace back to one sample, sequenced in a study of CD8 T cells in ankylosing spondylitis. Study-level results: Seemingly characteristic of ankylosing spondylitis blood was a TCR beta motif consisting of about 8 highly homologous variants.

TCRdb independently ran MiXCR on the 5' RACE reads; one entry per CDR3 protein. The repertoire includes approximately 400,000 distinct CDR3 sequences, 25% to 30% of them detected once, and 0.85% to 1% sits in the top ten. Their antigens are not known. Material: blood, either unsorted or a sorted T cell fraction (not recorded which). These receptors originate from a male donor with ankylosing spondylitis.

This clonotype was detected a few times. This chain joins TRBV2 and TRBJ1-5, with D possibly matching TRBD1 (5 bases). V dropped 5 bases and J dropped 5 bases, with 13 bases sitting between them. The CDR3 extends over 14 amino acids. Germline V gives CDR1 SNHLY, CDR2 FYNNEI. The CDR3 DNA reads TGTGCCAGCAGTTCCGGGACGAGCGATCAGCCCCAGCATTTT. Amino acids: CASSSGTSDQPQHF.

The sample holds a few counts of this clonotype. J is TRBJ2-5 and V is TRBV10-2, with 10 positions matching TRBD2. The CDR3 covers 17 residues. CDR1 and CDR2 (germline): WSHSY, SAAADI. Unmatched junction bases numbered 6, after V lost 1 base and J lost 1 base. CDR3 sequence: CASSELAGGDVQETQYF. Here the CDR3 DNA reads TGCGCCAGCAGTGAGTTAGCGGGAGGTGACGTCCAAGAGACCCAGTACTTC.

This chain joins TRBV5-1 and TRBJ2-1; 8 bases agree with TRBD2. CDR3 length: 18 amino acids. CDR1 is SGHRS and CDR2 is YFSETQ in the germline V gene. The J segment lost 4 bases and the V segment lost 1 base, leaving 13 bases of the junction unmatched. CDR3 in amino acids: CASSLLVAGWSDYNEQFF. The CDR3 nucleotides read TGCGCCAGCAGCTTGTTGGTAGCGGGATGGTCGGATTACAATGAGCAGTTCTTC. The full variable domain, its missing parts supplied by reference TRBV5-1 and TRBJ2-1, is KAGVTQTPRYLIKTRGQQVTLSCSPISGHRSVSWYQQTPGQGLQFLFEYFSETQRNKGNFPGRFSGRQFSNSRSEMNVSTLELGDSALYLCASSLLVAGWSDYNEQFFGPGTRLTVL.

V usage is TRBV28 and J usage is TRBJ2-1; 13 nucleotides match TRBD2. Trimming took 5 bases from V and 4 from J; bases not matched to a gene: 8. The CDR3 sequence is 17 residues long. CDR1 and CDR2 from the germline V gene are MDHEN and SYDVKM. For the CDR3, the DNA is TGTGCCAGCAGTCTTAGACTAGCGGGAGGCCTTTACAATGAGCAGTTCTTC. Encoded protein: CASSLRLAGGLYNEQFF.

The CDR3 coding sequence is TGCGCCAGCAGCTTGGCCAGGGAAAGTGTAGCTTTCTTT. As protein: CASSLARESVAFF. This chain joins TRBV5-1 and TRBJ1-1; possible D gene TRBD1, 5 bases. Trimming pared 0 bases from V and 10 bases from J, leaving 13 bases between. The germline V gene encodes CDR1 SGHRS and CDR2 YFSETQ. This CDR3 has 13 residues.

This clonotype was seen a few times. This rearrangement joins TRBV12-3 or TRBV12-4 to TRBJ1-2; a weak D match, TRBD1 (6 bases). The CDR3 length is 14 residues. Between the trimmed V and J ends, which lost 7 bases and 5 bases, there was a span of 17 bases. The CDR3 DNA follows: TGTGCCAGCACTAATCAGGGGTGGGGGTATGGCTACACCTTC. Translating it yields CASTNQGWGYGYTF.

The rearrangement joins TRBV20-1 to TRBJ2-4; maybe TRBD1 (6 bases). The CDR3 totals 12 residues. The germline V and J ends were trimmed by 3 bases and 4 bases, with 7 bases remaining between them. The V gene's germline CDR1 is DFQATT and CDR2 SNEGSKA (reference sequence). The CDR3 is CSASGQKNIQYF. CDR3 DNA: TGCAGTGCTAGTGGACAGAAAAACATTCAGTACTTC.

This clonotype was counted many times. The V call is TRBV5-6, the J call TRBJ2-3; either TRBD1 or TRBD2 may supply D (5 bases each). Germline loops: CDR1 SGHDT, CDR2 YYEEEE. Between the trimmed V and J ends, which lost 0 bases and 3 bases, there was a span of 8 bases. This CDR3 comprises 14 residues. CDR3 DNA sequence: TGTGCCAGCAGCTTGGAGTGGGGGACAGATACGCAGTATTTT. Residues: CASSLEWGTDTQYF.

This clonotype was recorded a few times. The chain employs TRBV5-1 and TRBJ1-1; a possible D gene is TRBD1 (5 bases). The V gene's germline CDR1 is SGHRS and CDR2 YFSETQ. V lost 2 bases to trimming and J lost 4 bases, with 12 bases between them. This CDR3 comprises 14 residues. CDR3 loop: CASSFSGVTTEAFF. CDR3 bases: TGCGCCAGCAGCTTCTCGGGGGTTACCACTGAAGCTTTCTTT.

This clonotype was seen more than once but under ten times. This chain joins TRBV6-1 and TRBJ2-1; 7 bases align to TRBD2. The CDR3 has 15 residues. The germline gives CDR1 MNHNS, CDR2 SASEGT. The J segment lost 7 bases and the V segment lost 0 bases, leaving 6 bases of the junction unmatched. CDR3 DNA sequence: TGTGCCAGCAGTGAAGCCCGGGACTATATGAATGAGCAGTTCTTC. It yields the protein CASSEARDYMNEQFF.

This clonotype has a handful of counts. This sequence joins TRBV11-2 and TRBJ2-5, with 9 positions matching TRBD2. Germline loops: CDR1 SGHAT, CDR2 FQNNGV. Trimming removed 1 base from V and 2 bases from J; junction bases left unmatched: 11. The CDR3 runs 18 residues. CDR3 DNA sequence: TGTGCCAGCAGCTTAGGGGCTCTTAGTAGCGGGAGACAAGAGACCCAGTACTTC. Translation gives CASSLGALSSGRQETQYF.

This sequence joins TRBV5-1 and TRBJ2-3; 9 bases are a match to TRBD1. V shed 0 bases, J shed 3 bases, and the junction held 5 bases outside the gene matches. The germline V gene has CDR1 SGHRS and CDR2 YFSETQ. This CDR3 is built from 16 residues. The CDR3, as DNA: TGCGCCAGCAGCTTGGCTGGACAGGGGCGAACAGATACGCAGTATTTT. Residues: CASSLAGQGRTDTQYF.

The chain couples TRBV2 to TRBJ2-7; D possibly corresponds to TRBD1 (7 bases). Germline CDR1 SNHLY, CDR2 FYNNEI. This CDR3 region has 12 residues. V was clipped by 6 bases and J by 7 bases, with 13 bases between them. In DNA form, the CDR3 reads TGTGCCAGCAGCCGGACAGGAGGGGAGCAGTACGTC. Translated: CASSRTGGEQYV.

This clonotype has just a few counts. This rearrangement joins TRBV12-3 or TRBV12-4 to TRBJ1-6; 9 bases fit TRBD1. V lost 6 bases and J lost 7; bases outside the gene matches: 7. The CDR3 is 15 amino acids. This CDR3 reads CASRLAGTGNSPLHF. Written as DNA, the CDR3 is TGTGCCAGCAGGCTGGCCGGGACAGGGAATTCACCCCTCCACTTT.

The chain uses TRBV5-5 and TRBJ2-3; D call uncertain. This CDR3 has 14 residues. With 0 bases removed from V and 2 bases from J, the gap between germline ends came to 7 bases. In germline, CDR1 is SGHKS, CDR2 YYEKEE (reference sequence). The CDR3 DNA reads TGTGCCAGCAGCTTGGCGACTTACACAGATACGCAGTATTTT. Amino acids: CASSLATYTDTQYF.

The V and J genes are TRBV5-1 and TRBJ2-2, with 7 bases lining up with TRBD2. The germline V gene has CDR1 SGHRS and CDR2 YFSETQ. This CDR3 has 15 residues. J was trimmed by 0 bases and V by 7 bases; bases with no gene match: 6. This CDR3 is CASGGESPNTGELFF. DNA for the CDR3: TGCGCCAGCGGGGGGGAAAGCCCGAACACCGGGGAGCTGTTTTTT.

This clonotype was counted a few times. The rearrangement joins TRBV5-1 to TRBJ2-5; the match to TRBD2 covers 11 bases. Germline V gene lookup returns CDR1 SGHRS and CDR2 YFSETQ. Trimming removed 1 base from V and 3 bases from J; junction bases left unmatched: 5. The CDR3 is 16 residues long. The CDR3 is CASSLTSGRGEETQYF. The CDR3 region has the DNA TGCGCCAGCAGCTTGACTAGCGGGAGAGGGGAAGAGACCCAGTACTTC.

This clonotype was counted a few times. The gene calls are TRBV5-1 and TRBJ2-3; D may be TRBD2 (7 bases). CDR3 length equals 14 residues. Trimming pared 1 base from V and 4 bases from J, leaving 10 bases between. From germline, CDR1 is SGHRS and CDR2 YFSETQ. CDR3 in DNA: TGCGCCAGCAGCTTGTCGGGGGGCGCAGATACGCAGTATTTT. It translates to CASSLSGGADTQYF.

The V call is TRBV12-3 or TRBV12-4, the J call TRBJ1-4; D unresolved. The CDR3 spans 16 residues. V was trimmed by 3 bases and J by 2 bases, leaving 13 bases between them. CDR3 amino acids: CASSFGGVGTNEKLFF. The CDR3 coding sequence is TGTGCCAGCAGTTTTGGTGGGGTCGGGACTAATGAAAAACTGTTTTTT.

This clonotype was seen a handful of times. The chain joins TRBV28 to TRBJ1-2, with TRBD1 matching over 9 bases. Germline V CDR1 and CDR2: MDHEN, SYDVKM. Trimming cost V 6 bases and J 8 bases; bases outside gene matches: 13. This CDR3 is built from 15 residues. CDR3 in DNA: TGTGCCAGCAGACCTTTCAGTCGGGACAGGGACGGCTACACCTTC. Translated, it gives CASRPFSRDRDGYTF.

This clonotype was counted ten times or more. The rearrangement joins TRBV12-3 or TRBV12-4 to TRBJ2-3, with D hard to call. This CDR3 has 12 amino acids. V lost 2 bases and J lost 6, with 6 bases in between. The CDR3 coding sequence is TGTGCCAGCAGTTTATTCCAGGATACGCAGTATTTT. Translated: CASSLFQDTQYF.